This T cell receptor (beta chain) was sequenced during a study of cytotoxic CD8 clonotypes in ibrutinib-treated CLL. Across the study: Response samples followed a median around 12 months of treatment, range 6 to 36.

Clones were read by immunoSEQ multiplex PCR, and TCRdb kept only the in-frame ones, dropping some. The table lists about 58,000 clones, about three quarters of them singletons. Per germline, CDR1 MNHEY and CDR2 SMNVEV (reference sequence). Deletions cut 1 base from V and 2 bases from J, with 6 bases between. The CDR3 has 14 residues. Concerning this clone itself: Its cognate antigen is unknown.

Study-level results: The clonality rise at ibrutinib response reflected private clonotype expansion. Having risen at ibrutinib response, clonality had fallen back toward baseline by progression. Collection times varied between progressing and sustained-remission patients.

Sequencing was performed on PBMCs, taken after 12 months of ibrutinib treatment. The receptor was isolated from a human donor with chronic lymphocytic leukemia. The chain employs TRBV27 and TRBJ2-1; D perhaps matches TRBD2 (6 bases). CDR3 amino acids: CASSLLAAYNEQFF. The DNA of the CDR3 is TGTGCCAGCAGTTTATTAGCGGCCTACAATGAGCAGTTCTTC.